The present TCR beta chain was sequenced within a study of response to subunit inactivated influenza vaccine. Findings and limits, study-wide: It was suggested by the authors that few new T cells are recruited by each seasonal influenza vaccination.

Each CDR3 protein is one row after TCRdb ran MiXCR on the RT-PCR reads. Among roughly 710,000 distinct CDR3 sequences, 14% were seen once, and the ten largest hold roughly 7.6%. The CDR3 sequence is 13 residues long. CDR1 and CDR2 from the germline V gene are MDHEN and SYDVKM. V was clipped by 8 bases and J by 1 base, with 9 bases between them. To note about this clonotype: Its antigen is unidentified.

This clonotype was obtained from a man over 45 who received an inactivated influenza vaccine. The sequencing here drew on PBMCs from blood, taken around 14 days before vaccination. This sequence joins TRBV28 and TRBJ2-1; possible D gene TRBD2, 6 bases. CDR3 DNA: TGTGCCAGCCTGGAGGGGTCCTACAATGAGCAGTTCTTC. Translating gives CASLEGSYNEQFF.